The TCR beta chain described here comes from a study of T cells expressing NK-cell markers. TCRdb reanalyzed the 5' RACE reads and collapses them to one entry per CDR3 protein, without DNA. The sample has 400,000 or so distinct CDR3 sequences; the top ten hold about 11%. This TCR was sampled from a woman between 45 and 60 years old in good health. The sequenced sample consisted of blood T cells: a sorted CD56 or NKG2C T cell subset, CD4+ or CD8+ T cells, or bulk PBMC T cells (not recorded which).

This chain's CDR3 is CASSFPGVGANEQFF. The chain joins TRBV11-2 to TRBJ2-1; TCRdb's D call of TRBD1 is untestable without DNA. The V gene's germline CDR1 is SGHAT and CDR2 FQNNGV. CDR3 length: 15 residues.